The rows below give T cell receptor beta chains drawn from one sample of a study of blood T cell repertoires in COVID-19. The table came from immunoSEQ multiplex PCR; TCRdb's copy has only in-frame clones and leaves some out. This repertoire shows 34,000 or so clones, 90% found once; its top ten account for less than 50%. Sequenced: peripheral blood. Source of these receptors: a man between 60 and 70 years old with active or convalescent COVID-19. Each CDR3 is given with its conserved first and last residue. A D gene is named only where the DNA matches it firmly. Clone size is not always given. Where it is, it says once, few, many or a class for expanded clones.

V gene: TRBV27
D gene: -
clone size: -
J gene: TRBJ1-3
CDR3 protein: CASSLRGPGNTIYF
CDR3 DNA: TGTGCCAGCAGTCTCAGGGGCCCTGGAAACACCATATATTTT

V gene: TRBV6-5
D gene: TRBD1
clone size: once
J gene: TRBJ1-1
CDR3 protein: CASSVQGAWNTEAFF
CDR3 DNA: TGTGCCAGCAGCGTACAGGGGGCCTGGAACACTGAAGCTTTCTTT

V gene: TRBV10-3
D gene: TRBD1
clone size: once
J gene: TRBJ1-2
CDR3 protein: CAISYRGNYGYTF
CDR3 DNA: TGTGCCATCAGTTACAGGGGGAACTATGGCTACACCTTC

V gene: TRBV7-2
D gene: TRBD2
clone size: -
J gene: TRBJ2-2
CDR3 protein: CASSPRLAGAPRELFF
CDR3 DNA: TGTGCCAGCAGCCCCAGACTAGCGGGGGCTCCTCGGGAGCTGTTTTTT

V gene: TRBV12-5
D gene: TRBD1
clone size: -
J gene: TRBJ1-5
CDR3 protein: CASGLTLGQGGQPQHF
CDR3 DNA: TGTGCTAGTGGTCTAACCTTGGGACAGGGAGGACAGCCCCAGCATTTT

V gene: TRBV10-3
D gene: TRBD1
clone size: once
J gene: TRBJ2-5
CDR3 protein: CAIKDRGETQYF
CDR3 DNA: TGTGCCATCAAAGACAGGGGAGAGACCCAGTACTTC

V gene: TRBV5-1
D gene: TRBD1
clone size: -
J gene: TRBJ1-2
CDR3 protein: CASSMQGGGYGYTF
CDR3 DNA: TGCGCCAGCAGCATGCAGGGGGGTGGTTATGGCTACACCTTC

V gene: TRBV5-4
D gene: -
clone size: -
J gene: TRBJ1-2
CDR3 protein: CASSLLGRAAYGYTF
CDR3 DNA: TGTGCCAGCAGCTTGCTGGGCAGGGCTGCCTATGGCTACACCTTC

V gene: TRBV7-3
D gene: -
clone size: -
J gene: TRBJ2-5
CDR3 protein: CASSFLGKGGTQYF
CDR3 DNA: TGTGCCAGCAGCTTTCTGGGGAAAGGGGGGACCCAGTACTTC

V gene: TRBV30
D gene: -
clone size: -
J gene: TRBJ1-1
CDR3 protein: CAWKRGHGSSEAFF
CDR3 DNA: TGTGCCTGGAAAAGAGGACATGGTAGCTCTGAAGCTTTCTTT

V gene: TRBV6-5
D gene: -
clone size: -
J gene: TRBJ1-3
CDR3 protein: CASSYGGSNSGNTIYF
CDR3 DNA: TGTGCCAGCAGTTACGGGGGCAGCAACTCTGGAAACACCATATATTTT

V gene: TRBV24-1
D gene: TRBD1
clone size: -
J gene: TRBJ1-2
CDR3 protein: CATSGTGVYGYTF
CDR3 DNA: TGTGCCACCAGCGGTACAGGGGTCTATGGCTACACCTTC

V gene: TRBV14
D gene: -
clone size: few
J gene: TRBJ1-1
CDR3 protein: CASSQGHSNTEAFF
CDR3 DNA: TGTGCCAGCAGCCAAGGACACTCGAACACTGAAGCTTTCTTT

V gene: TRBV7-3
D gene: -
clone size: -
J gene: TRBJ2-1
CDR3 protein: CASSLSQGDEQFF
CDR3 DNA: TGTGCCAGCAGCCTTAGTCAGGGCGATGAGCAGTTCTTC

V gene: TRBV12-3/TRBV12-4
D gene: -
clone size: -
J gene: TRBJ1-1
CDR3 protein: CASSFSGGTEAFF
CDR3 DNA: TGTGCCAGCAGTTTTTCGGGGGGCACTGAAGCTTTCTTT

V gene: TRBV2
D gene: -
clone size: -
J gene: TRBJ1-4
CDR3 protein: CASSAREINEKLFF
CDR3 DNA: TGTGCCAGCAGTGCCAGGGAAATTAATGAAAAACTGTTTTTT

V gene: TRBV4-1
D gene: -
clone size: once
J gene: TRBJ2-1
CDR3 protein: CASSTQGLGRPHQQFF
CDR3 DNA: TGCGCCAGCAGCACCCAGGGCTTGGGGCGCCCCCATCAACAGTTCTTC

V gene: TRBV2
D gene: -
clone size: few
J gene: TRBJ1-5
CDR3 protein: CASSEASFRGDQPQHF
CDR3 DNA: TGTGCCAGCAGTGAAGCGTCCTTTAGGGGTGATCAGCCCCAGCATTTT

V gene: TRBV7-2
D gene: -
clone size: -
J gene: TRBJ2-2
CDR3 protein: CASSLGPAGRELFF
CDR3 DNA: TGTGCCAGCAGCTTAGGTCCAGCGGGTAGGGAGCTGTTTTTT

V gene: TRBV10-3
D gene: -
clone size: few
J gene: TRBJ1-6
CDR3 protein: CAISMQGSGNSPLHF
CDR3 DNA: TGTGCCATCAGTATGCAGGGGAGTGGAAATTCACCCCTCCACTTT

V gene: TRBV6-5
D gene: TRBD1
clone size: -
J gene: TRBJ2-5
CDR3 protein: CASSYWGQAQETQYF
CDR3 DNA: TGTGCCAGCAGTTACTGGGGACAGGCCCAAGAGACCCAGTACTTC

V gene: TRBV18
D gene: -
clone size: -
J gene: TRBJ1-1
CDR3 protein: CASSLDKTAEAFF
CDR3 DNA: TGTGCCAGCTCACTGGATAAAACAGCTGAAGCTTTCTTT

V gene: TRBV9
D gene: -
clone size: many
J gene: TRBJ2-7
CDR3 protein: CASSRGGGSSYEQYF
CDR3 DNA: TGTGCCAGCAGTCGGGGAGGGGGATCCTCCTACGAGCAGTACTTC

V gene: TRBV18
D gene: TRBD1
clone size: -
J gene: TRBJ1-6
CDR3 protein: CASSPSWTGLNSPLHF
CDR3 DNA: TGTGCCAGCTCACCTTCCTGGACAGGGCTGAATTCACCCCTCCACTTT

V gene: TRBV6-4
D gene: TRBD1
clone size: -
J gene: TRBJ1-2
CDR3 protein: CASSKTGGANYGYTF
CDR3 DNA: TGTGCCAGCAGTAAGACAGGGGGTGCTAACTATGGCTACACCTTC

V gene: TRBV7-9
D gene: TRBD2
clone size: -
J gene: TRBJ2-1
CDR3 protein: CASSSRLAGEWNEQFF
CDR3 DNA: TGTGCCAGCAGCTCGCGACTAGCGGGAGAATGGAATGAGCAGTTCTTC

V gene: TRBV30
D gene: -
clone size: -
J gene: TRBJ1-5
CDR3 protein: CAWSTGGGMDQPQHF
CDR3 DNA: TGTGCCTGGAGTACGGGGGGAGGGATGGATCAGCCCCAGCATTTT

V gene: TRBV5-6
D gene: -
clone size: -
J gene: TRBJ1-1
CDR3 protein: CASSLVRGTEAFF
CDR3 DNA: TGTGCCAGCAGCTTGGTCCGGGGCACTGAAGCTTTCTTT

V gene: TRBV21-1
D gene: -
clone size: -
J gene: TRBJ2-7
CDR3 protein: CASSKVGHAYEQYF
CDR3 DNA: TGTGCCAGCAGCAAAGTGGGACATGCCTACGAGCAGTACTTC

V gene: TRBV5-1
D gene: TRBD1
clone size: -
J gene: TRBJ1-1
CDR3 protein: CASSLRTGANTEAFF
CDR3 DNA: TGCGCCAGCAGCCTTCGGACAGGGGCGAACACTGAAGCTTTCTTT

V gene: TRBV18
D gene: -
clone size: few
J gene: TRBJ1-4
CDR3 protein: CASSARLIAANEKLFF
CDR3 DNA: TGTGCCAGCTCAGCTAGATTAATCGCGGCTAATGAAAAACTGTTTTTT

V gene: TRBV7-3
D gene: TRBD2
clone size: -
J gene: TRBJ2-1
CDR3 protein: CASSPSGTRAGGNEQFF
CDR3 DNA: TGTGCCAGCAGCCCCTCGGGGACCCGAGCGGGGGGTAATGAGCAGTTCTTC

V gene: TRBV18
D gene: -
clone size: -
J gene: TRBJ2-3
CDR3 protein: CASSPRRDTQYF
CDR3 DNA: TGTGCCAGCTCACCACGGAGAGATACGCAGTATTTT

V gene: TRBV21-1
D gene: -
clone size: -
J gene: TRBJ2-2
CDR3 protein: CASSNLAGGSRGGELFF
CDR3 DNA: TGTGCCAGCAGCAATTTAGCGGGAGGCTCCCGGGGCGGGGAGCTGTTTTTT

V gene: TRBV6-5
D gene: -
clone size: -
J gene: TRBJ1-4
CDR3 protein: CASSLTGHWGEKLFF
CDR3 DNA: TGTGCCAGCAGTTTAACAGGGCATTGGGGTGAAAAACTGTTTTTT

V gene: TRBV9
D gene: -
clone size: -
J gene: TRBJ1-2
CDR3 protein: CASSLPGRNYGYTF
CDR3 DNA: TGTGCCAGCAGCCTCCCAGGGCGGAACTATGGCTACACCTTC

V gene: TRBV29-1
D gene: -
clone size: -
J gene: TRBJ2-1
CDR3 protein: CSAAGQYNEQFF
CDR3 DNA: TGCAGCGCTGCGGGACAGTACAATGAGCAGTTCTTC